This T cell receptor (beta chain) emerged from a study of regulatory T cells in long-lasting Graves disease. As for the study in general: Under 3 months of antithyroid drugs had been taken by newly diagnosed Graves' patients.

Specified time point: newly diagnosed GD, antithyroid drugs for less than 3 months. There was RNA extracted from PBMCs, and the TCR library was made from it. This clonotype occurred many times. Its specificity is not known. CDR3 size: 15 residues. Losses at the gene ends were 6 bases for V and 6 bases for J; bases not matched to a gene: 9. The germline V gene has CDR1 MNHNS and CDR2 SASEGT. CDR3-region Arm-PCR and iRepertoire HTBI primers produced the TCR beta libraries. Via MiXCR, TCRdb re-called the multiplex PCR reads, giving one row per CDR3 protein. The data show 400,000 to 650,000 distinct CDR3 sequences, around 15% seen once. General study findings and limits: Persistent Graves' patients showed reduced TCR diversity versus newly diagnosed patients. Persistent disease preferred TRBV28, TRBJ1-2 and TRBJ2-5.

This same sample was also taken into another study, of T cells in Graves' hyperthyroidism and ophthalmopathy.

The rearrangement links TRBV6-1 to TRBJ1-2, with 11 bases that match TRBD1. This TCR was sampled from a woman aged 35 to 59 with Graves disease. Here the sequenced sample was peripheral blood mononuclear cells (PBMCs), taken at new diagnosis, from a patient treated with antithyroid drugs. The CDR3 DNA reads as TGTGCCAGCAGCCCGGAGGACAGGGGGCGAAATGGCTACACCTTC. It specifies CASSPEDRGRNGYTF.